This T cell receptor beta chain was profiled in a study of response to subunit inactivated influenza vaccine. Study results and limitations: The authors proposed limited new T cell recruitment per seasonal influenza vaccination.

In its sample, this clonotype was seen many times. The antigen remains undetermined. A single record per CDR3 protein comes from TCRdb applying MiXCR to the RT-PCR reads. The sample consists of hundreds of thousands of distinct CDR3 sequences, over 9.5% of them appearing once. This specimen consisted of PBMCs from blood, obtained on the day of vaccination. The TCR originated in a man aged 50-59 years who received an inactivated influenza vaccine.

CDR3 coding DNA: TGTGCCAGCAGCGTAACTATAGCGGCCCCCTACAATGAGCAGTTCTTC. This gives the protein CASSVTIAAPYNEQFF. V is TRBV9 and J is TRBJ2-1; a weak D match, TRBD2 (6 bases). With 1 base removed from V and 2 bases from J, the gap between germline ends came to 13 bases. CDR3 length: 16 amino acids. CDR1 and CDR2 (germline): SGDLS, YYNGEE.